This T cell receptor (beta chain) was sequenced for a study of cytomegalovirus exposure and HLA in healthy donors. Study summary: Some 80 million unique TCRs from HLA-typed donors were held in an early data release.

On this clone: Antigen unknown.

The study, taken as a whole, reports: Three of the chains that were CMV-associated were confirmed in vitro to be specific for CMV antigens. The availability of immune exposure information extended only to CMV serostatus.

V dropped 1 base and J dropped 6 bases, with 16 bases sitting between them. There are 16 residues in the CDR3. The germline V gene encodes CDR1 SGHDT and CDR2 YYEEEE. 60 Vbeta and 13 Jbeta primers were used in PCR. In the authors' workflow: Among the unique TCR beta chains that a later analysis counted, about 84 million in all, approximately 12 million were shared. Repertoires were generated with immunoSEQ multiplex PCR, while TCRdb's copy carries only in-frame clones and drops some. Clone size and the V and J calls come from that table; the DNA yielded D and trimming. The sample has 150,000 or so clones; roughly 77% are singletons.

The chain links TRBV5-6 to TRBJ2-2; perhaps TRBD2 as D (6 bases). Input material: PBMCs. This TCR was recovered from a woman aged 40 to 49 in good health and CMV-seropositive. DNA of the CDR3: TGTGCCAGCAGCTTGTTGGGCGGGGAGGAGGCCGGGGAGCTGTTTTTT. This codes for CASSLLGGEEAGELFF.